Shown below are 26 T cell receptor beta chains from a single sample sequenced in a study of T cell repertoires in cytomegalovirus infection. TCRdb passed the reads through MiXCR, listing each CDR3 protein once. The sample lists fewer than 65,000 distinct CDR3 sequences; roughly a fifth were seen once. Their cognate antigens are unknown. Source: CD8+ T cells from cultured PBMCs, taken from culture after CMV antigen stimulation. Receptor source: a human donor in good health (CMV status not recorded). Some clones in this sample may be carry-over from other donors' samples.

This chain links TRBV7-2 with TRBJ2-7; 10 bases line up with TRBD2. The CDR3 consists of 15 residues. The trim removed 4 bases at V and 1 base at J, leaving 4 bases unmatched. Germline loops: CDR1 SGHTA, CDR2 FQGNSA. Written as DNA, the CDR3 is TGTGCCAGCAGCTACACTAGCGGGACGTCCTACGAGCAGTACTTC. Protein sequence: CASSYTSGTSYEQYF.

The CDR3, as DNA: TGTGCCAGCAGCGGGGGGGGACACGGCCTTAGCAATCAGCCCCAGCATTTT. Translation gives CASSGGGHGLSNQPQHF. V usage is TRBV7-9 and J usage is TRBJ1-5, with a possible D match to TRBD1 (6 bases). Per germline, CDR1 SEHNR and CDR2 FQNEAQ (reference sequence). The germline V and J ends were trimmed by 5 bases and 0 bases, with 17 bases remaining between them. The CDR3 has 17 amino acids.

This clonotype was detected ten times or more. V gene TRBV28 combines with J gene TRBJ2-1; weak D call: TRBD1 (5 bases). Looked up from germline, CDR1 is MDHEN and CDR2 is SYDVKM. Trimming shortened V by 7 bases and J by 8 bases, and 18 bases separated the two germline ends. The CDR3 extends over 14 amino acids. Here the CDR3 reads CASTYRGLWHEQFF. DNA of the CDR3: TGTGCCAGCACCTATAGGGGATTATGGCATGAGCAGTTCTTC.

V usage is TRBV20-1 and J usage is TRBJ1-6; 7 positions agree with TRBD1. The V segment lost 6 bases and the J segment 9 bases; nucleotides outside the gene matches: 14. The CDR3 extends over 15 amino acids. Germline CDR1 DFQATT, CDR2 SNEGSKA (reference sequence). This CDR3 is CSATDFDRVSSPLHF. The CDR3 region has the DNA TGCAGTGCAACTGACTTCGACAGGGTTAGTTCACCCCTCCACTTT.

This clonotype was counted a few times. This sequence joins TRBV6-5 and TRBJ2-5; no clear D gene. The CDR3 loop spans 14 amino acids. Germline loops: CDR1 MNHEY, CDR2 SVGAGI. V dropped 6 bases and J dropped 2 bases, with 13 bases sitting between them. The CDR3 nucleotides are TGTGCCAGCAGCCACTCCCCCCGTCAAGAGACCCAGTACTTC. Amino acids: CASSHSPRQETQYF.

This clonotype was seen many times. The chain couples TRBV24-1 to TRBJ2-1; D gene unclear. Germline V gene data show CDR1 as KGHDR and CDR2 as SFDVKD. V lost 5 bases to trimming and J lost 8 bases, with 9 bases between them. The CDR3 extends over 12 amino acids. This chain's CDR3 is CATSALMDEQFF. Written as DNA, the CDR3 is TGTGCCACCAGTGCTTTAATGGATGAGCAGTTCTTC.

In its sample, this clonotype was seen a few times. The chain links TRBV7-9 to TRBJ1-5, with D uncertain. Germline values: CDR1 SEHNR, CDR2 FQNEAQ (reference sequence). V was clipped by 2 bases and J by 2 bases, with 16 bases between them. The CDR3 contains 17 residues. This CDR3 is CASSLSPGRFRNQPQHF. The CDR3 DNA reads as TGTGCCAGCAGCTTATCTCCGGGAAGGTTTCGCAATCAGCCCCAGCATTTT.

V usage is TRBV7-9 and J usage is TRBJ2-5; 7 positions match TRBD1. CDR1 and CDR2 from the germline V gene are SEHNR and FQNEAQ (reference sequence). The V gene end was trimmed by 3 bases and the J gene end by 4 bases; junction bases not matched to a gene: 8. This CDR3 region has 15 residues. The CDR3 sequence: CASSFRDSRGETQYF. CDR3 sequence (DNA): TGTGCCAGCAGCTTCCGGGACAGTCGGGGAGAGACCCAGTACTTC.

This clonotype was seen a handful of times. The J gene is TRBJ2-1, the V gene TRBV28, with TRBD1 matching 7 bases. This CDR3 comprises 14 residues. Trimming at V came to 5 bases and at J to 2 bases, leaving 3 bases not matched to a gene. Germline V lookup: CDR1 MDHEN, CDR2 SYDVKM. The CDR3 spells CASSRDSTYNEQFF. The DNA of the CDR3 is TGTGCCAGCAGTAGGGACAGCACCTACAATGAGCAGTTCTTC.

The CDR3 protein is CASSARGQGGTEAFF. CDR3 nucleotide sequence: TGTGCCAGCAGTGCCCGTGGACAGGGAGGCACTGAAGCTTTCTTT. The gene calls are TRBV6-4 and TRBJ1-1, with 8 bases matching TRBD1. Per the germline V gene, CDR1 is MRHNA and CDR2 is SNTAGT. V was pared by 4 bases and J by 4 bases, with 8 bases of the junction left unmatched. CDR3 length: 15 residues.

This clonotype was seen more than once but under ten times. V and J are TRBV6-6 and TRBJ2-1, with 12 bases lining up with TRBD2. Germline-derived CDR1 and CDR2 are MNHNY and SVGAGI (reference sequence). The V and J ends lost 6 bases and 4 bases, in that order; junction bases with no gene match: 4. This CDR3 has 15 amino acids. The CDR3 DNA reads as TGTGCCAGCAGATCTCTAGCGGGAGGGTACAATGAGCAGTTCTTC. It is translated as CASRSLAGGYNEQFF.

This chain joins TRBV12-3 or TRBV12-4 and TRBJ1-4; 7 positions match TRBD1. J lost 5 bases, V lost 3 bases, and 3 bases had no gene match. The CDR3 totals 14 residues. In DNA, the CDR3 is TGTGCCAGCAGTTTCGGGACAGAGAATGAAAAACTGTTTTTT. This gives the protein CASSFGTENEKLFF.

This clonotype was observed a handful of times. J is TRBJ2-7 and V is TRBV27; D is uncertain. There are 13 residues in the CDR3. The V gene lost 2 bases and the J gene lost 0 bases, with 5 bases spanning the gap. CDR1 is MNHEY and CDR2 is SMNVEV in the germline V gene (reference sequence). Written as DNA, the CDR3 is TGTGCCAGCAGTTTAACCGTCTCCTACGAGCAGTACTTC. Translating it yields CASSLTVSYEQYF.

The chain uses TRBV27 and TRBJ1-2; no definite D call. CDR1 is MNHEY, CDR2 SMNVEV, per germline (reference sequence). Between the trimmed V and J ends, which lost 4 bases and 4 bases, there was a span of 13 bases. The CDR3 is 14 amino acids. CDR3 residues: CASSSSPGSYGYTF. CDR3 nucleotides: TGTGCCAGCAGTTCCAGCCCTGGCAGCTATGGCTACACCTTC.

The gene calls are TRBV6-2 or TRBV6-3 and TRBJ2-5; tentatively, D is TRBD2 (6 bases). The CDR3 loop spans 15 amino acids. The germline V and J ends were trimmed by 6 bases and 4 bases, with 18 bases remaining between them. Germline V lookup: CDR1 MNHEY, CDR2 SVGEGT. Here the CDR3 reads CASSRQTFSGETQYF. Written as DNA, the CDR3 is TGTGCCAGCAGCCGTCAGACGTTTAGCGGAGAGACCCAGTACTTC.

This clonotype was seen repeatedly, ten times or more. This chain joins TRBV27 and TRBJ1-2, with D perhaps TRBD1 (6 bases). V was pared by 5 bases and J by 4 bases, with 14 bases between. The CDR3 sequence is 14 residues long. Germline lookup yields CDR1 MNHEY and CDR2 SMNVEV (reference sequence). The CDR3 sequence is CASSTSGQLYGYTF. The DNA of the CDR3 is TGTGCCAGCAGTACCTCAGGACAGCTCTATGGCTACACCTTC.

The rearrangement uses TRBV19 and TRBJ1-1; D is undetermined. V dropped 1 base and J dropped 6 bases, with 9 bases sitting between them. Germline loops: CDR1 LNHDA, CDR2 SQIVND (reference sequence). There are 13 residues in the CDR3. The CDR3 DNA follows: TGTGCCAGTAGTATAGTTTCAGCCGCTGAAGCTTTCTTT. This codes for CASSIVSAAEAFF.

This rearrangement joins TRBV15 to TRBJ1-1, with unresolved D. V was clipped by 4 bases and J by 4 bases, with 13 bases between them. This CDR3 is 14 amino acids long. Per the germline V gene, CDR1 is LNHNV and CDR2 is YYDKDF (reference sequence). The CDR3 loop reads CATSKTSIGTEAFF. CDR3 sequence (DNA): TGTGCCACCAGCAAGACCTCTATTGGCACTGAAGCTTTCTTT.

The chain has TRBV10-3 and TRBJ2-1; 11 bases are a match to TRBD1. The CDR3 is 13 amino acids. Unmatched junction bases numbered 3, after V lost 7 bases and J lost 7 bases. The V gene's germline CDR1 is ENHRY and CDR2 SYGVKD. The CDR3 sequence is CAIIGDRGNEQFF. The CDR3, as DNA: TGTGCCATCATCGGGGACAGGGGGAATGAGCAGTTCTTC.

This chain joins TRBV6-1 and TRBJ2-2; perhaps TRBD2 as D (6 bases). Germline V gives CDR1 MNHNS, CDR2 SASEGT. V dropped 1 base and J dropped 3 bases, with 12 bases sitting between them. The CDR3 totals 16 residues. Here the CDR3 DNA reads TGTGCCAGCAGTGAAGTTGGTAGCGGCCACACCGGGGAGCTGTTTTTT. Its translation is CASSEVGSGHTGELFF.

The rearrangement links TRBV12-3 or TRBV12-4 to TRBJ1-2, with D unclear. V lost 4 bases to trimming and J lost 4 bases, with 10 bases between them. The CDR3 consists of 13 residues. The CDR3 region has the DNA TGTGCCAGCAGTTCAGGACGGACCTATGGCTACACCTTC. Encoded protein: CASSSGRTYGYTF.

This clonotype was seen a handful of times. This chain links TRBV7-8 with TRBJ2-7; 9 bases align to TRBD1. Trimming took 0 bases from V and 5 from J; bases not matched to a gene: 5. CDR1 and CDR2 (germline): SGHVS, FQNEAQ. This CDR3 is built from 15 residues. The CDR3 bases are TGTGCCAGCAGCTTAGCGCCGGGGACAGGGAACGAGCAGTACTTC. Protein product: CASSLAPGTGNEQYF.

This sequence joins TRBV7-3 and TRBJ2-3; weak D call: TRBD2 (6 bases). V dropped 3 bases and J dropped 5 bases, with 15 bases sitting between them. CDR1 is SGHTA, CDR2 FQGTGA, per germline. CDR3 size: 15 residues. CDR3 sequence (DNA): TGTGCCAGCAGCTTGGCGGGAAGGGTTTTAGATACGCAGTATTTT. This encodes CASSLAGRVLDTQYF.

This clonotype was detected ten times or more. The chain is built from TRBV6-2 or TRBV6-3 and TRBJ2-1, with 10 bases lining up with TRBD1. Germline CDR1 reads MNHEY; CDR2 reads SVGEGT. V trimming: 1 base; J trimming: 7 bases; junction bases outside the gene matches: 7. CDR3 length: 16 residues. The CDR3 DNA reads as TGTGCCAGCAGTTACTTAGGACAGGGGGATAGGAATGAGCAGTTCTTC. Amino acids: CASSYLGQGDRNEQFF.

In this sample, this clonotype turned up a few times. The CDR3 DNA follows: TGTGCCAGCAGTCCGCAGGGGATAAATCAGCCCCAGCATTTT. It translates to CASSPQGINQPQHF. V and J are TRBV12-3 or TRBV12-4 and TRBJ1-5; maybe TRBD1 (6 bases). V shed 5 bases and J shed 4 bases, with 12 bases lying between them. The CDR3 extends over 14 amino acids.

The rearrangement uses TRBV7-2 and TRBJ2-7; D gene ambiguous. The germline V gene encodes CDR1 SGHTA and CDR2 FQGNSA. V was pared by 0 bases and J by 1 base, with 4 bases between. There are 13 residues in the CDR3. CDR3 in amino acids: CASSLAGSYEQYF. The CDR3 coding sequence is TGTGCCAGCAGCTTAGCGGGTTCCTACGAGCAGTACTTC.